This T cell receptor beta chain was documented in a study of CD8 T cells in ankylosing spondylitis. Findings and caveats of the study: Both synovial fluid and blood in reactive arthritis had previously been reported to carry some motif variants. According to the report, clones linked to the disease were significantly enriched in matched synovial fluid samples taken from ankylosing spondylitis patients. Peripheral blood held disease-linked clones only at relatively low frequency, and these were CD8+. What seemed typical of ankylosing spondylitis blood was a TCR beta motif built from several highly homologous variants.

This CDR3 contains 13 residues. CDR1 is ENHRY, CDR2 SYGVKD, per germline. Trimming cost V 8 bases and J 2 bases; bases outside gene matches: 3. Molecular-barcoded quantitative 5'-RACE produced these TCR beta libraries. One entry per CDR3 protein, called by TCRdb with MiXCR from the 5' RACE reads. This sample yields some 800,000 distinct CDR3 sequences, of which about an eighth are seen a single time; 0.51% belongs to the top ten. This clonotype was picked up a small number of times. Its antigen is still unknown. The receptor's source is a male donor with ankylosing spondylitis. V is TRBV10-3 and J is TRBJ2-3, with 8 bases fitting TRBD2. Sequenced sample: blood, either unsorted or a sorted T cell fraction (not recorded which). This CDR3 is CAIGRGDTDTQYF. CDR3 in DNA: TGTGCCATCGGGCGGGGGGACACAGATACGCAGTATTTT.